One and the same sample provided the 31 T cell receptor beta chains below, sequenced in a study of control samples from healthy donors and cancer patients. Data came from immunoSEQ multiplex PCR; TCRdb stores just in-frame clones and leaves some out. The sample comprises 65,000 to 95,000 clones, approximately 87% of which are singletons, and over 15% rests with the top ten. Material: blood. The receptor set was obtained from a man aged 45-65 years in good health.

The V and J genes are TRBV18 and TRBJ2-7, with TRBD1 matching over 9 bases. Germline values: CDR1 KGHSH, CDR2 LQKENI. V lost 1 base to trimming and J lost 5 bases; unmatched junction nucleotides: 6. The CDR3 consists of 15 residues. Written as DNA, the CDR3 is TGTGCCAGCTCACCACTAGGACAGGGGAGCCACGAGCAGTACTTC. Translated: CASSPLGQGSHEQYF.

This clone was seen at least ten times. The rearrangement joins TRBV20-1 to TRBJ2-7; unclear D gene. The germline CDR1 and CDR2 sequences are DFQATT and SNEGSKA (reference sequence). Trimming stripped 3 bases from V and 0 bases from J, with 12 bases between. There are 14 residues in the CDR3. CDR3 DNA sequence: TGCAGTGCTAGTCGCAGTATAGGCTCCTACGAGCAGTACTTC. Translated: CSASRSIGSYEQYF.

The chain couples TRBV12-3 or TRBV12-4 to TRBJ1-2; no clear D. V lost 2 bases, J lost 3 bases, and 4 bases lay in between. This CDR3 comprises 12 residues. DNA of the CDR3: TGTGCCAGCAGTTTAATTGACTATGGCTACACCTTC. Amino acids: CASSLIDYGYTF.

The chain joins TRBV7-2 to TRBJ1-4; D possibly corresponds to TRBD1 (5 bases). V dropped 4 bases and J dropped 5 bases, with 8 bases sitting between them. The CDR3 contains 13 residues. Germline values: CDR1 SGHTA, CDR2 FQGNSA. The CDR3 region has the DNA TGTGCCAGCAGCTCCGACAGAAATGAAAAACTGTTTTTT. Amino acids: CASSSDRNEKLFF.

The chain carries TRBV13 and TRBJ2-4, with TRBD2 matching 14 bases. The V gene's germline CDR1 is PRHDT and CDR2 FYEKMQ (reference sequence). This CDR3 is 20 amino acids long. V lost 4 bases to trimming and J lost 0 bases; unmatched junction nucleotides: 11. The CDR3 sequence: CASSSRLAGGHELAKNIQYF. The CDR3 DNA is TGTGCCAGCAGCTCCCGACTAGCGGGGGGGCATGAGTTAGCCAAAAACATTCAGTACTTC. The full variable domain, with the rest looked up from reference TRBV13 and TRBJ2-4, is AAGVIQSPRHLIKEKRETATLKCYPIPRHDTVYWYQQGPGQDPQFLISFYEKMQSDKGSIPDRFSAQQFSDYHSELNMSSLELGDSALYFCASSSRLAGGHELAKNIQYFGAGTRLSVL.

The chain couples TRBV7-9 to TRBJ1-2; a weak D match, TRBD1 (5 bases). Trimming stripped 2 bases from V and 8 bases from J, with 12 bases between. Germline CDR1 is SEHNR and CDR2 is FQNEAQ (reference sequence). This CDR3 contains 13 residues. The chain's CDR3 is CASSLRGFEGYTF. DNA for the CDR3: TGTGCCAGCAGCTTACGGGGGTTTGAGGGCTACACCTTC.

The V gene is TRBV6-1, the J gene TRBJ2-3; the D is unclear. Germline-derived CDR1 and CDR2 are MNHNS and SASEGT. V was pared by 3 bases and J by 5 bases, with 15 bases between. This CDR3 comprises 15 residues. CDR3 protein: CASSDRPRAGDTQYF. DNA of the CDR3: TGTGCCAGCAGTGACCGGCCCCGGGCAGGAGATACGCAGTATTTT.

The chain is built from TRBV2 and TRBJ1-2, with 9 bases that match TRBD1. The CDR3 contains 19 residues. Germline lookup yields CDR1 SNHLY and CDR2 FYNNEI. The trim removed 1 base at V and 4 bases at J, leaving 16 bases unmatched. Written as DNA, the CDR3 is TGTGCCAGCAGTGAAGTGTTGGGGACAGGGACCCTAACGACCTATGGCTACACCTTC. It specifies CASSEVLGTGTLTTYGYTF.

The chain uses TRBV28 and TRBJ2-7, with TRBD1 matching over 9 bases. J gave up 3 bases and V 3 bases, and 9 bases lay outside the gene matches. There are 16 residues in the CDR3. The V gene's germline CDR1 is MDHEN and CDR2 SYDVKM. The chain's CDR3 is CASSFGGQGSIYEQYF. CDR3 nucleotides: TGTGCCAGCAGTTTTGGGGGACAGGGAAGTATCTACGAGCAGTACTTC.

V usage is TRBV7-2 and J usage is TRBJ2-3; the D is unclear. The CDR3 spans 15 residues. V was cut by 0 bases and J by 4 bases, with 11 bases left in between. Germline V gene sequence: CDR1 SGHTA, CDR2 FQGNSA. The CDR3 DNA is TGTGCCAGCAGCTTAGCCGTCAGTTGGCCAGATACGCAGTATTTT. Its translation: CASSLAVSWPDTQYF.

CDR3 sequence (DNA): TGTGCCAGCCGACAGGGTAGGGAAGACTATGGCTACACCTTC. Its translation is CASRQGREDYGYTF. V usage is TRBV28 and J usage is TRBJ1-2; 7 nucleotides agree with TRBD1. The V and J ends lost 8 bases and 3 bases, in that order; junction bases with no gene match: 9. Germline lookup yields CDR1 MDHEN and CDR2 SYDVKM. This CDR3 region has 14 residues.

The chain joins TRBV14 to TRBJ1-2; a possible D gene is TRBD1 (5 bases). V lost 1 base and J lost 4, with 16 bases in between. CDR3 length equals 16 residues. The V gene's germline CDR1 is SGHDN and CDR2 FVKESK. The DNA for the CDR3 is TGTGCCAGCAGCCAAGTCGATTTCAGGGAACTCTATGGCTACACCTTC. Protein: CASSQVDFRELYGYTF.

The gene calls are TRBV19 and TRBJ1-2, with D possibly TRBD1 on 5 matching bases. The CDR3 has 13 residues. V lost 5 bases to trimming and J lost 7 bases, with 14 bases between them. CDR1 is LNHDA, CDR2 SQIVND, per germline (reference sequence). CDR3 coding DNA: TGTGCCAGTAGTCCCGGGACCTTCTCTGGCTACACCTTC. This sequence encodes CASSPGTFSGYTF.

The V gene is TRBV27, the J gene TRBJ1-1; 9 positions agree with TRBD1. The CDR3 consists of 14 residues. Germline loops: CDR1 MNHEY, CDR2 SMNVEV (reference sequence). With V trimmed by 3 bases and J by 4 bases, 3 bases remained unmatched. The CDR3 DNA reads as TGTGCCAGCAGTTTCGGACAGGGGACCACTGAAGCTTTCTTT. This translates into CASSFGQGTTEAFF.

The gene calls are TRBV18 and TRBJ1-1; the D gene is possibly TRBD1 (5 bases). The V gene lost 3 bases and the J gene lost 0 bases, with 14 bases spanning the gap. The CDR3 consists of 16 residues. Germline V gene data show CDR1 as KGHSH and CDR2 as LQKENI. The CDR3 protein is CASSPLGGELNTEAFF. In nucleotides, the CDR3 is TGTGCCAGCTCACCCTTGGGGGGGGAATTGAACACTGAAGCTTTCTTT.

The chain is built from TRBV5-6 and TRBJ2-2, with TRBD1 identical over 9 bases. Looked up from germline, CDR1 is SGHDT and CDR2 is YYEEEE. The CDR3 sequence is 15 residues long. The V gene end was trimmed by 0 bases and the J gene end by 6 bases; junction bases not matched to a gene: 3. CDR3 in DNA: TGTGCCAGCAGCTTGGGGGACAGGGTACCCGGGGAGCTGTTTTTT. Translating gives CASSLGDRVPGELFF.

The sample holds a few counts of this clone. The chain recombines TRBV4-1 with TRBJ2-3, with a possible D match to TRBD1 (7 bases). Germline CDR1 MGHRA, CDR2 YSYEKL. The V and J ends lost 4 bases and 4 bases respectively, with 18 bases between them. The CDR3 runs to 16 residues. The CDR3 region is CASSRVPGGFADTQYF. The CDR3 DNA is TGCGCCAGCAGCCGAGTCCCAGGGGGGTTCGCAGATACGCAGTATTTT.

The genes are TRBV9 and TRBJ2-1, with a possible D match to TRBD2 (7 bases). The CDR3 has 16 residues. The germline CDR1 and CDR2 sequences are SGDLS and YYNGEE. V was cut by 4 bases and J by 3 bases, with 17 bases left in between. In nucleotides, the CDR3 is TGTGCCAGCAGCCCCCAGCAAGGGGGGGGCTACAATGAGCAGTTCTTC. Translating gives CASSPQQGGGYNEQFF. Full variable domain (rest looked up from reference TRBV9 and TRBJ2-1): DSGVTQTPKHLITATGQRVTLRCSPRSGDLSVYWYQQSLDQGLQFLIQYYNGEERAKGNILERFSAQQFPDLHSELNLSSLELGDSALYFCASSPQQGGGYNEQFFGPGTRLTVL.

The rearrangement uses TRBV19 and TRBJ1-5, with D hard to call. The CDR3 contains 16 residues. Germline loops: CDR1 LNHDA, CDR2 SQIVND (reference sequence). Trimming took 5 bases from V and 11 from J, leaving 25 bases between them. Here the CDR3 DNA reads TGTGCCAGTAGTCCTCTGGGCGTTTTAGGGCACTGGGCCCAGCATTTT. This encodes CASSPLGVLGHWAQHF.

V is TRBV5-6 and J is TRBJ2-7, with D possibly TRBD1 on 5 matching bases. This CDR3 is built from 14 residues. CDR1 and CDR2 (germline): SGHDT, YYEEEE. V was trimmed by 2 bases and J by 7 bases, leaving 16 bases between them. For the CDR3, the DNA is TGTGCCAGCAGCTTTGGGCAGGGTGCTCGGGAGCAGTACGTC. Amino acid sequence: CASSFGQGAREQYV.

The rearrangement uses TRBV24-1 and TRBJ2-5, with D possibly matching TRBD1 (6 bases). V shed 3 bases and J shed 4 bases, with 23 bases lying between them. This CDR3 is 18 amino acids long. The V gene's germline CDR1 is KGHDR and CDR2 SFDVKD. CDR3 amino acids: CATSDVYGEQGRRETQYF. The CDR3, as DNA: TGTGCCACCAGTGATGTATATGGGGAACAGGGTCGTCGAGAGACCCAGTACTTC.

The chain uses TRBV14 and TRBJ2-5, with no clear D. V lost 0 bases to trimming and J lost 7 bases, with 12 bases between them. The length of the CDR3 is 14 residues. CDR1 and CDR2 from the germline V gene are SGHDN and FVKESK. Here the CDR3 reads CASSQDVGWGTQYF. The CDR3 DNA reads TGTGCCAGCAGCCAAGATGTGGGATGGGGGACCCAGTACTTC.

This chain connects TRBV30 to TRBJ1-2; D is unresolved. Germline-derived CDR1 and CDR2 are GTSNPN and SVGIG (reference sequence). V lost 4 bases and J lost 6, with 9 bases in between. CDR3 length equals 11 residues. In nucleotides, the CDR3 is TGTGCCTGGACAGAAGGCGATGGCTACACCTTC. It specifies CAWTEGDGYTF.

V usage is TRBV28 and J usage is TRBJ2-7, with 7 bases aligning to TRBD2. Per the germline V gene, CDR1 is MDHEN and CDR2 is SYDVKM. The trim removed 3 bases at V and 4 bases at J, leaving 6 bases unmatched. This CDR3 spans 14 amino acids. The CDR3, as DNA: TGTGCCAGCAGTTTGGGCGGGAGTAGGTACGAGCAGTACTTC. It codes for CASSLGGSRYEQYF.

The J gene is TRBJ2-2, the V gene TRBV5-1; D may be TRBD1 (6 bases). Germline assignment: CDR1 SGHRS and CDR2 YFSETQ. V was pared by 7 bases and J by 1 base, with 11 bases between. The CDR3 totals 14 residues. CDR3 sequence reads: CASHRGGNTGELFF. The CDR3 region has the DNA TGCGCCAGCCACAGAGGGGGGAACACCGGGGAGCTGTTTTTT. The full variable domain, rest sourced from reference TRBV5-1 and TRBJ2-2, is KAGVTQTPRYLIKTRGQQVTLSCSPISGHRSVSWYQQTPGQGLQFLFEYFSETQRNKGNFPGRFSGRQFSNSRSEMNVSTLELGDSALYLCASHRGGNTGELFFGEGSRLTVL.

The chain is built from TRBV2 and TRBJ2-7; no definite D call. The V end was cut by 0 bases, the J end by 3 bases, with 0 bases between. Germline loops: CDR1 SNHLY, CDR2 FYNNEI. The CDR3 has 11 amino acids. The CDR3 sequence is CASSEAYEQYV. Here the CDR3 DNA reads TGTGCCAGCAGTGAAGCCTACGAGCAGTACGTC.

V is TRBV25-1 and J is TRBJ1-2, with D possibly matching TRBD1 (6 bases). The CDR3 consists of 15 residues. In germline, CDR1 is MGHDK, CDR2 SYGVNS. The V gene lost 2 bases and the J gene lost 3 bases, with 13 bases spanning the gap. The CDR3 DNA sequence: TGTGCCAGCAGTGAAGGGGGGCCTTTTGACTATGGCTACACCTTC. Its translation is CASSEGGPFDYGYTF.

The chain carries TRBV3-1 (or the pseudogene TRBV3-2) and TRBJ2-1; D not certain. Trimming removed 4 bases from V and 4 bases from J, with 20 bases in between. There are 17 residues in the CDR3. The germline CDR1 and CDR2 sequences are LGHDT and YNNKEL (reference sequence). The CDR3 region has the DNA TGTGCCAGCAGCCCTCCCGCGGCGACGGATTATTACAATGAGCAGTTCTTC. This gives the protein CASSPPAATDYYNEQFF.

J is TRBJ2-7 and V is TRBV3-1 (or the pseudogene TRBV3-2); TRBD2 agrees at 10 bases. The germline V gene has CDR1 LGHDT and CDR2 YNNKEL (reference sequence). This CDR3 comprises 12 residues. J gave up 7 bases and V 4 bases, and 1 base lay outside the gene matches. In nucleotides, the CDR3 is TGTGCCAGCAGCCCACTAGCGGGGGAGCAGTACTTC. Its protein product is CASSPLAGEQYF.

This chain uses TRBV6-5 with TRBJ2-2; D is unclear. V was cut by 6 bases and J by 6 bases, with 11 bases left in between. Germline-derived CDR1 and CDR2 are MNHEY and SVGAGI. The length of the CDR3 is 13 residues. The CDR3 is CASRKFSPGELFF. CDR3 DNA: TGTGCCAGCAGGAAATTCAGCCCCGGGGAGCTGTTTTTT.

This clone has just one count. This chain links TRBV9 with TRBJ2-1, with 10 bases identical to TRBD2. This CDR3 has 16 residues. Per germline, CDR1 SGDLS and CDR2 YYNGEE. J gave up 9 bases and V 4 bases, and 13 bases lay outside the gene matches. CDR3 sequence (DNA): TGTGCCAGCAGCACCCGGACTAGCGGCCTTTCCGGTGAGCAGTTCTTC. It codes for CASSTRTSGLSGEQFF.